Listed below are T cell receptor beta chains from one sample, sequenced in a study of blood T cell repertoires in COVID-19. Measured with immunoSEQ multiplex PCR; TCRdb has only the in-frame clones, and not every one. The sample consists of about 330,000 clones, around 82% of them appearing once. Specimen: peripheral blood. These receptor sequences come from a woman aged 45-65 years with acute or convalescent COVID-19. The CDR3 runs from the conserved cysteine through the conserved F or W. The order of the fields is CDR3 protein, CDR3 DNA, clone size, D gene, J gene, V gene. A D gene is named only where the DNA matches it firmly. Part of the rows lack a size; the others show once, few, many or a class for expanded clones.

cdr3_aa: CASSQPGTPSTDTQYF; cdr3_nt: TGTGCCAGCAGCCAACCAGGGACTCCTAGCACAGATACGCAGTATTTT; clone_size: NA; d_call: NA; j_call: TRBJ2-3; v_call: TRBV3-1/TRBV3-2
cdr3_aa: CASSYEGDTQYF; cdr3_nt: TGTGCCAGCAGTTACGAGGGAGATACGCAGTATTTT; clone_size: once; d_call: NA; j_call: TRBJ2-3; v_call: TRBV6-5
cdr3_aa: CASRRTGTSGPQHF; cdr3_nt: TGTGCCAGCAGGCGGACAGGGACCTCGGGGCCCCAGCATTTT; clone_size: NA; d_call: TRBD1; j_call: TRBJ1-5; v_call: TRBV5-5
cdr3_aa: CSASRRSEAFF; cdr3_nt: TGCAGTGCTAGCCGTCGGTCTGAAGCTTTCTTT; clone_size: NA; d_call: NA; j_call: TRBJ1-1; v_call: TRBV20-1
cdr3_aa: CASGFATDNSPLHF; cdr3_nt: TGTGCTAGTGGTTTCGCGACAGATAATTCACCCCTCCACTTT; clone_size: NA; d_call: NA; j_call: TRBJ1-6; v_call: TRBV12-5
cdr3_aa: CASSLTGDRNEKLFF; cdr3_nt: TGCGCCAGCAGCTTAACAGGGGATAGGAATGAAAAACTGTTTTTT; clone_size: NA; d_call: TRBD1; j_call: TRBJ1-4; v_call: TRBV5-1
cdr3_aa: CSFEGVSSGRRDSYEQYF; cdr3_nt: TGCAGCTTCGAGGGTGTGTCTAGCGGGAGGAGGGACTCCTACGAGCAGTACTTC; clone_size: once; d_call: TRBD2; j_call: TRBJ2-7; v_call: TRBV29-1
cdr3_aa: CASSRTGTEAFF; cdr3_nt: TGTGCCAGCTCCCGGACAGGGACCGAAGCTTTCTTT; clone_size: NA; d_call: TRBD1; j_call: TRBJ1-1; v_call: TRBV18
cdr3_aa: CASSLSDSGYTF; cdr3_nt: TGTGCCAGCAGCTTGTCGGACAGCGGCTACACCTTC; clone_size: once; d_call: NA; j_call: TRBJ1-2; v_call: TRBV7-9
cdr3_aa: CASSIQTGVREKLFF; cdr3_nt: TGTGCCAGCAGCATCCAGACAGGGGTTAGGGAAAAACTGTTTTTT; clone_size: once; d_call: TRBD1; j_call: TRBJ1-4; v_call: TRBV5-4
cdr3_aa: CAWSVGQPGSNRPQHF; cdr3_nt: TGTGCCTGGAGTGTAGGCCAGCCGGGGAGCAATCGGCCCCAGCATTTT; clone_size: NA; d_call: NA; j_call: TRBJ1-5; v_call: TRBV30
cdr3_aa: CASSQDLNPGSLYEQYF; cdr3_nt: TGTGCCAGCAGCCAAGATCTTAACCCAGGCTCTTTATACGAGCAGTACTTC; clone_size: NA; d_call: NA; j_call: TRBJ2-7; v_call: TRBV4-2
cdr3_aa: CASSLDRQPQETQYF; cdr3_nt: TGTGCCAGCAGCTTAGACCGACAACCTCAAGAGACCCAGTACTTC; clone_size: few; d_call: NA; j_call: TRBJ2-5; v_call: TRBV7-8
cdr3_aa: CSVLGGADEQFF; cdr3_nt: TGCAGCGTCCTCGGGGGAGCCGATGAGCAGTTCTTC; clone_size: NA; d_call: NA; j_call: TRBJ2-1; v_call: TRBV29-1
cdr3_aa: CASSLEASVTSNYGYTF; cdr3_nt: TGCGCCAGCAGCTTGGAGGCCAGCGTTACCTCTAACTATGGCTACACCTTC; clone_size: NA; d_call: NA; j_call: TRBJ1-2; v_call: TRBV5-1
cdr3_aa: CASSFGGYNEQFF; cdr3_nt: TGTGCCAGCAGCTTCGGGGGCTACAATGAGCAGTTCTTC; clone_size: NA; d_call: NA; j_call: TRBJ2-1; v_call: TRBV11-2
cdr3_aa: CASRRAGGTYEQYF; cdr3_nt: TGTGCCAGCAGGCGGGCAGGGGGAACCTACGAGCAGTACTTC; clone_size: NA; d_call: TRBD1; j_call: TRBJ2-7; v_call: TRBV6-5
cdr3_aa: CASSNGAGGREAFF; cdr3_nt: TGTGCCAGTAGTAACGGGGCAGGGGGCCGAGAAGCTTTCTTT; clone_size: NA; d_call: TRBD1; j_call: TRBJ1-1; v_call: TRBV19
cdr3_aa: CASSQDLAGGGDTQYF; cdr3_nt: TGCGCCAGCAGCCAAGATCTGGCGGGGGGTGGGGATACGCAGTATTTT; clone_size: NA; d_call: TRBD2; j_call: TRBJ2-3; v_call: TRBV4-1
cdr3_aa: CASSVDLSGNTIYF; cdr3_nt: TGTGCCAGCAGCGTAGATCTCTCTGGAAACACCATATATTTT; clone_size: NA; d_call: NA; j_call: TRBJ1-3; v_call: TRBV9
cdr3_aa: CATSLGQVFTGELFF; cdr3_nt: TGTGCCACCAGTTTGGGACAGGTGTTCACCGGGGAGCTGTTTTTT; clone_size: NA; d_call: TRBD1; j_call: TRBJ2-2; v_call: TRBV24-1
cdr3_aa: CASSPGGSGSFQETQYF; cdr3_nt: TGTGCCAGCAGCCCCGGGGGTAGCGGGAGTTTTCAAGAGACCCAGTACTTC; clone_size: NA; d_call: TRBD2; j_call: TRBJ2-5; v_call: TRBV7-9
cdr3_aa: CALNSGANVLTF; cdr3_nt: TGTGCCCTTAACTCTGGGGCCAACGTCCTGACTTTC; clone_size: NA; d_call: NA; j_call: TRBJ2-6; v_call: TRBV30
cdr3_aa: CASSLAVTSVYNEQFF; cdr3_nt: TGTGCCAGCAGCTTAGCGGTCACTAGTGTTTACAATGAGCAGTTCTTC; clone_size: NA; d_call: NA; j_call: TRBJ2-1; v_call: TRBV7-9
cdr3_aa: CASSDELYGYTF; cdr3_nt: TGTGCCAGCAGCGATGAGCTCTATGGCTACACCTTC; clone_size: once; d_call: NA; j_call: TRBJ1-2; v_call: TRBV3-1/TRBV3-2
cdr3_aa: CATGSEGGYGYTF; cdr3_nt: TGTGCCACTGGATCAGAAGGGGGCTATGGCTACACCTTC; clone_size: once; d_call: NA; j_call: TRBJ1-2; v_call: TRBV30
cdr3_aa: CASSYGLWERVGELFF; cdr3_nt: TGTGCCAGCAGTTATGGACTTTGGGAGCGGGTGGGGGAGCTGTTTTTT; clone_size: NA; d_call: NA; j_call: TRBJ2-2; v_call: TRBV6-5
cdr3_aa: CASSQLAGAYNEQFF; cdr3_nt: TGTGCCAGCAGCCAATTGGCGGGAGCCTACAATGAGCAGTTCTTC; clone_size: NA; d_call: TRBD2; j_call: TRBJ2-1; v_call: TRBV14
cdr3_aa: CSVEPLGQTTYGYTF; cdr3_nt: TGCAGCGTTGAACCCTTGGGTCAGACAACCTATGGCTACACCTTC; clone_size: once; d_call: NA; j_call: TRBJ1-2; v_call: TRBV29-1
cdr3_aa: CAGSQVLQGAGETQYF; cdr3_nt: TGTGCCGGTTCCCAGGTTCTACAGGGGGCTGGAGAGACCCAGTACTTC; clone_size: NA; d_call: TRBD1; j_call: TRBJ2-5; v_call: TRBV2
cdr3_aa: CATGRTGGSNTGELFF; cdr3_nt: TGTGCCACCGGGAGGACAGGGGGATCGAACACCGGGGAGCTGTTTTTT; clone_size: NA; d_call: TRBD1; j_call: TRBJ2-2; v_call: TRBV7-3
cdr3_aa: CASSLTRTGATDTQYF; cdr3_nt: TGCGCCAGCAGCTTGACGAGGACAGGGGCCACAGATACGCAGTATTTT; clone_size: NA; d_call: TRBD1; j_call: TRBJ2-3; v_call: TRBV5-1
cdr3_aa: CASSPQGLAGDTGELFF; cdr3_nt: TGTGCCAGCAGCCCCCAGGGACTAGCGGGGGACACCGGGGAGCTGTTTTTT; clone_size: NA; d_call: TRBD2; j_call: TRBJ2-2; v_call: TRBV9
cdr3_aa: CASTQETGRLMNTEAFF; cdr3_nt: TGTGCCAGCACTCAGGAGACAGGGCGGTTGATGAACACTGAAGCTTTCTTT; clone_size: NA; d_call: TRBD1; j_call: TRBJ1-1; v_call: TRBV2